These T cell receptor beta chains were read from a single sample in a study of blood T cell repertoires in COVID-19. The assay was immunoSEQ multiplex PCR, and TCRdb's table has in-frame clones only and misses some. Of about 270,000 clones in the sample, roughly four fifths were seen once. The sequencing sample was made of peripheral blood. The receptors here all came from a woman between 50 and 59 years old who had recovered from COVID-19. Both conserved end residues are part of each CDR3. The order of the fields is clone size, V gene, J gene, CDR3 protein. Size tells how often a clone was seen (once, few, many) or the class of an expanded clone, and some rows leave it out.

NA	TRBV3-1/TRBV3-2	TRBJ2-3	CASSHSGHRRTDTQYF
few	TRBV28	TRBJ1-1	CASSPGTEETEAFF
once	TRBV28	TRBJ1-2	CASSLALTGIYGYTF
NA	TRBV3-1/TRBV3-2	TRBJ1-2	CASSASDLGQGTYGYTF
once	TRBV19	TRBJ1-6	CAVQGAGNSPLHF
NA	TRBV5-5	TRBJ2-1	CASSWGQNEQFF
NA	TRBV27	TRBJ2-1	CASSRDGTSRYNEQFF
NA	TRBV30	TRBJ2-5	CAWSLAGAAEETQYF
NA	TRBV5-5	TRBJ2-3	CASSLPRGAGPTDTQYF
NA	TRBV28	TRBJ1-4	CASSSPAGGSTNEKLFF
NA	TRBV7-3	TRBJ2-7	CASSLAGELSYEQYF
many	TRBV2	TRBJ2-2	CASSQTSGRPQAGELFF
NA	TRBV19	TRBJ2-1	CASSRTSSSYNEQFF
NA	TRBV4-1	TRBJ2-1	CASSQDSAGSSEEQFF
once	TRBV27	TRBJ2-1	CASSISGRAYNEQFF
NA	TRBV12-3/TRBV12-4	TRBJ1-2	CASSGTGMYGYTF
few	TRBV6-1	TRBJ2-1	CASSEALAGAGNEQFF
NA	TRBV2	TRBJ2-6	CASSGGGGGANVLTF
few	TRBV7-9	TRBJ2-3	CASTRGGGTDTQYF
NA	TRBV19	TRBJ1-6	CASSILGGRAPLHF
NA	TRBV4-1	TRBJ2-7	CASSRKPGQGLYEQYF
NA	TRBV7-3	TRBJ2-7	CASSSRKTGPYEQYF
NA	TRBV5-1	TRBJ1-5	CASSLGSGEIQPQHF
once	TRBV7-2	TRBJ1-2	CASSLVDNPNYGYTF
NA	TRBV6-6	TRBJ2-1	CASRRQGYNEQFF
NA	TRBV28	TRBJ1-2	CASSSPGQNYGYTF
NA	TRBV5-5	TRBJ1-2	CASTAGYGYTF
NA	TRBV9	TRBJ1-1	CASSVVPSTEAFF
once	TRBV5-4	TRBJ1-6	CASSPGGRGDSPLHF
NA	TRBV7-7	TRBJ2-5	CASSVPGAGKTQYF
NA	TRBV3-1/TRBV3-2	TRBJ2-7	CASSQGTGPFYEQYF
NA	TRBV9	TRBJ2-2	CASSTAPSTGELFF
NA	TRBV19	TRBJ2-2	CASRQLATGELFF
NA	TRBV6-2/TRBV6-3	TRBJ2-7	CASSYGAVSYEQYF
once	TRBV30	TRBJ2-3	CAWSIVRGGWADTQYF
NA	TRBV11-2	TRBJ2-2	CASSLGSGVTGELFF
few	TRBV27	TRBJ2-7	CASSPRTSGGYEQYF
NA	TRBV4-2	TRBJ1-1	CASSPPGLDTEAFF
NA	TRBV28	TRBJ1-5	CASSPRTGGSQPQHF
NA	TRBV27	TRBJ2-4	CASSPLNQGQNKAKNIQYF
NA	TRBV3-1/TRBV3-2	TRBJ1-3	CASTTGSSGNTIYF
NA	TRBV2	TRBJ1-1	CASQKGRKAFF
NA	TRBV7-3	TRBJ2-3	CASSLNSGQRFSTDTQYF